The present T cell receptor (beta chain) was sequenced within a study of blood T cells in healthy people across ages (dated by TCRdb to the mid-2010s). General notes on the study: In model experiments, roughly one uniquely barcoded TCR beta cDNA molecule per two T cells was captured by template switching. Age-related changes in TCR beta repertoire diversity were measured in the study by deep sequencing normalized with unique cDNA molecular identifiers. The donors were divided into four age groups: young (average around 17 years), middle-aged (roughly 42), aged (around 59) and long-lived (around 87). Donors of different ages were randomly distributed across sequencing lanes to avoid experimental bias. Two additional independent replicas of 1 million unique cDNA reads from the same blood draw were analyzed for two donors (one aged 18 to 29 and one aged 80 or older). Paper-wide results and their limitations: Donor CMV infection status was unknown, potentially confounding age-related changes in expanded clonotypes. Observed TCR beta diversity correlated strongly with the percentage of naive T cells measured by flow cytometry. Total diversity estimates from one million sequenced T cells were considered lower bounds and underestimates. Observed TCR beta diversity per million T cells fell roughly linearly with age, and a significant reduction was already apparent by age roughly 40. Because profiling used bulk unsorted PBMCs, naive and antigen-experienced compartments could not be compared conclusively. The long-lived group showed more naive CD4+ T cells, fewer expanded clones and increased TCR diversity than the aged group, suggesting age selection.

Libraries were prepared through 5' RACE. Sequencer: Illumina HiSeq 2500. A second PCR of roughly 6 to 12 cycles was run with a J-beta primer mix and a sample-barcoded 5' primer. A template-switch 5' adaptor carrying 12 random nucleotides introduced a unique molecular identifier onto each TCR beta cDNA molecule. Each sample yielded at least 2.5 million CDR3-containing paired-end reads. First-strand cDNA synthesis was performed from all RNA using the Mint cDNA synthesis kit, with priming by a TRBC-specific oligonucleotide. All cDNA was treated with uracil-DNA glycosylase and then went through a first 18-cycle PCR with the universal primers M1SS and BC2_uni_R. Processing in the source paper ran as follows. For normalization, 1 million high-quality reads were randomly selected from each sample, with every read carrying a distinct molecular identifier. Reads with shared molecular identifiers were discarded instead of being binned into consensus sequences. MiTCR, with a Q25 quality threshold and the strictest error-elimination algorithm, was used for CDR3 identification, clonotype clustering and error correction. Lower-bound total TCR beta diversity was estimated with a nonparametric unseen species model using Euler transformation. Through fastp at Q25 and MiXCR, TCRdb rebuilt clones from the public reads, retaining in-frame beta chains. Each entry merges the rows of one CDR3 protein and shows their most common DNA and genes. The V and J calls follow TCRdb's processing rather than the paper's. For this sample the table gives about 800,000 distinct CDR3 sequences, of which roughly 64% were detected only once. 22% of the sample is held by the ten biggest clonotypes.

The germline V gene (reference sequence) provides CDR1 MNHNY and CDR2 SVGAGI. Its CDR3 holds 13 amino acids, cysteine through phenylalanine. The retained sequence is limited to the CDR3, 39 bases, with the frame set at the first base. The trim is 6 bases for V and 5 bases for J, with a gap of 13 bases between the germline ends. For this clonotype: It has no known antigen specificity. No base qualities exist here, and no much larger clone lies one base off it.

The roughly 37 donors, aged about 6 to 95 years, were systemically healthy Caucasian individuals from Russia. Each donor gave 8 to 10 milliliters of peripheral blood, drawn into EDTA-treated Vacutainer tubes. Ficoll-Paque density-gradient centrifugation was used to isolate PBMCs, with at least 6.5 million per sample. Trizol reagent was used to extract total RNA from PBMCs, with at least 5 micrograms per sample. Naive CD45RAhigh/CD27high T cell percentages were measured by flow cytometry on a PBMC aliquot from every donor. Material: blood. The clonotype originates from a man in his thirties or forties in good health. The chain couples TRBV6-6 to TRBJ2-5; the D gene could be TRBD1 or TRBD2, each one agreeing over 6 bases. The DNA reads as follows: TGTGCCAGCAGGTGGGGGGCTGGTGAGACCCAGTACTTC. This translates into CASRWGAGETQYF.